This TCR beta chain comes out of a study of response to subunit inactivated influenza vaccine. General study points: Every seasonal influenza vaccination brings in few new T cells, the authors suggested.

A note on this clonotype: The antigen remains unidentified.

One entry per CDR3 protein, called by TCRdb with MiXCR from the RT-PCR reads. This table has about 800,000 distinct CDR3 sequences, 21% appearing once. Germline V gives CDR1 DFQATT, CDR2 SNEGSKA (reference sequence). The CDR3 runs 14 residues. Trimming stripped 3 bases from V and 4 bases from J, with 13 bases between. This chain uses TRBV20-1 with TRBJ2-1, with D possibly matching TRBD2 (6 bases). The sequence came from a man aged 50 or older who received an inactivated influenza vaccine. Material: PBMCs from blood, obtained roughly 5 days after vaccination. CDR3 sequence reads: CSASLADNYNEQFF. The CDR3 DNA reads as TGCAGTGCTAGTTTAGCGGACAATTACAATGAGCAGTTCTTC.